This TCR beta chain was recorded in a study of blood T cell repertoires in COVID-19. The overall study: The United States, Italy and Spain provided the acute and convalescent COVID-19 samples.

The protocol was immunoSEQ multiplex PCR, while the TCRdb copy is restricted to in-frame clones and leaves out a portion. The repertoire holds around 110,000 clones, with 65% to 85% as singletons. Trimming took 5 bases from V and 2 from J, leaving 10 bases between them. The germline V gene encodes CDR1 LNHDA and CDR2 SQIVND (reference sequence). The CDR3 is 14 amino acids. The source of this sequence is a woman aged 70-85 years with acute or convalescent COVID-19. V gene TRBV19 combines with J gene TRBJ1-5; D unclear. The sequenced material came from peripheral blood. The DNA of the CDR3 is TGTGCCAGTAGTTTACAAGGAGGCAATCAGCCCCAGCATTTT. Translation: CASSLQGGNQPQHF.